Included here is one T cell receptor beta chain sequence, with context. This specimen belongs to a study of cytomegalovirus exposure and HLA in healthy donors. It was with 60 Vbeta and 13 Jbeta primers that the PCR ran. Original processing notes: About 83 million unique TCR beta chains, 9 million to 14 million shared, were counted in a later analysis. The table came from immunoSEQ multiplex PCR; TCRdb's copy has only in-frame clones and leaves some out. The DNA was the basis for D and trimming; V, J and clone size are from that table. Here the sample spans 130,000 to 150,000 clones, around 73% being singletons. The CDR3 totals 20 residues. V was trimmed by 5 bases and J by 4 bases, leaving 32 bases between them. CDR1 and CDR2 (germline): SNHLY, FYNNEI.

The TCR comes from a human donor in good health. The specimen sequenced was PBMCs. The chain is built from TRBV2 and TRBJ1-2, with TRBD1 as a possible D gene (5 bases). CDR3 residues: CASSHRGVLNQGNFLYGYTF. DNA of the CDR3: TGTGCCAGCAGTCACCGGGGGGTCCTTAATCAGGGAAATTTCCTCTATGGCTACACCTTC.